This entry is about one TCR delta chain. This clone is considered medium-sized (0.01 to 0.1%). Its antigen is unknown. No base quality information exists; no much larger clone differs at one position. This sample is drawn from a study of gamma-delta chains in newborns, infants, children (dated by TCRdb to about 2019). Context from the whole study: In the study title, it is stated that polyclonal expansion of innate gammadelta T cells is driven by microbial exposure immediately after birth. The study examined the way microbial exposure affected innate gammadelta T cell populations in human newborns right after birth.

Looking up the germline V gene yields CDR1 GEAIGNYY and CDR2 EKD. Trimming removed 0 bases from V and 0 bases from J, leaving 22 bases between the germline ends. There are 20 amino acids in the CDR3, from cysteine to phenylalanine inclusive. Here the CDR3 DNA is all that survives: 60 bases in frame from base 1. Data came from an Illumina MiSeq. TCRdb called clones from the public reads with CATT, and repeated DNA sequences were later combined into one row. The sample table shows 6,000 to 6,500 delta-chain clones, and 2.6% are seen once. The ten largest clones capture around a sixth of the sample. The sequencing sample was made of blood. The chain joins TRDV2 to TRDJ2, with TRDD3 tentatively as D gene (6 bases match). This receptor was taken from a child who was a newborn, infant or young child, either healthy, febrile or measles-vaccinated (not recorded which). In nucleotides, the sequence is TGTGCCTGTGACACCGTCCCTCCAGGGGGACGACCCCCTTTGACAGCACAACTCTTCTTT. Translated, it gives CACDTVPPGGRPPLTAQLFF.